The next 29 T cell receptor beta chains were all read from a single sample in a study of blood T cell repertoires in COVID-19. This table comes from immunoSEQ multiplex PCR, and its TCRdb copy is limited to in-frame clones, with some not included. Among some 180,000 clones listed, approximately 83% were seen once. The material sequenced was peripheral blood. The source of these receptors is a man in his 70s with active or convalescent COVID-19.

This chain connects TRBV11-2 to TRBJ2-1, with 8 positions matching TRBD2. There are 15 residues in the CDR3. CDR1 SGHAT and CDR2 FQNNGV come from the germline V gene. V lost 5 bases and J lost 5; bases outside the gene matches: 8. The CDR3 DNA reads TGTGCCAGCAGCAAAACTAGCGGAGGGAACAATGAGCAGTTCTTC. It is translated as CASSKTSGGNNEQFF.

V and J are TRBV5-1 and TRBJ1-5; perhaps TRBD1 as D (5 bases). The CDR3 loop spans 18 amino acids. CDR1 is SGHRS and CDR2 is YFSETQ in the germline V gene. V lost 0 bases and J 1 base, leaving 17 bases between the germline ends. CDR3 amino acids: CASSLGVSGGHSNQPQHF. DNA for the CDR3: TGCGCCAGCAGCTTGGGGGTGTCGGGCGGACACAGCAATCAGCCCCAGCATTTT.

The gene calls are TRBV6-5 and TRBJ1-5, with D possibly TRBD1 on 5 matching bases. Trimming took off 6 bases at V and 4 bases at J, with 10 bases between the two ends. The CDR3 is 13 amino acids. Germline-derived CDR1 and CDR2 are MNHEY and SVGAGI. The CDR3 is CASRRQINQPQHF. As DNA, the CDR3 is TGTGCCAGCAGGAGACAGATAAATCAGCCCCAGCATTTT.

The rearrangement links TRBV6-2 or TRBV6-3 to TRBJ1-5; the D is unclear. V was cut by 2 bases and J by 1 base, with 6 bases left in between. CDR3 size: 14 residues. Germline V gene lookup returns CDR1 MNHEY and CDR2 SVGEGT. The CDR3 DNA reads TGTGCCAGCAGTTACCGGGGAAGCAATCAGCCCCAGCATTTT. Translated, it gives CASSYRGSNQPQHF.

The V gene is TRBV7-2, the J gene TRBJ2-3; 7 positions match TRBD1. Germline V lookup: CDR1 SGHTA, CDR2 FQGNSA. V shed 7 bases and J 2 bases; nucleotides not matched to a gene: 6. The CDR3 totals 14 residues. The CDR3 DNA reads TGTGCCAGCATCAACAGGGGATACACAGATACGCAGTATTTT. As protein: CASINRGYTDTQYF.

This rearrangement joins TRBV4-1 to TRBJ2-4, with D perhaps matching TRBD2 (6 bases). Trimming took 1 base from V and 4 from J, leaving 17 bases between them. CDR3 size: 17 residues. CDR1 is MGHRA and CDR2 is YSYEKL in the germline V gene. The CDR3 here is CASSQASSVGTKNIQYF. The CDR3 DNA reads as TGCGCCAGCAGCCAAGCCTCCTCGGTCGGGACTAAAAACATTCAGTACTTC.

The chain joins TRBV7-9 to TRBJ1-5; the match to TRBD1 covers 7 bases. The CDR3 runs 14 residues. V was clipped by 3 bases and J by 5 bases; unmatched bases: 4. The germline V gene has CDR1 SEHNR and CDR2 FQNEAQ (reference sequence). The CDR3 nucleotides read TGTGCCAGCAGCTTTACAGGGGAGGATCAGCCCCAGCATTTT. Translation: CASSFTGEDQPQHF.

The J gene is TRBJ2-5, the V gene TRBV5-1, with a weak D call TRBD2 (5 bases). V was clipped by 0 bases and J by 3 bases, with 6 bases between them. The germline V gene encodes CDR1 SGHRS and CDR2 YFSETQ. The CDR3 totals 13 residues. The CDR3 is CASSLVGEETQYF. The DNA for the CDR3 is TGCGCCAGCAGCTTGGTGGGAGAAGAGACCCAGTACTTC.

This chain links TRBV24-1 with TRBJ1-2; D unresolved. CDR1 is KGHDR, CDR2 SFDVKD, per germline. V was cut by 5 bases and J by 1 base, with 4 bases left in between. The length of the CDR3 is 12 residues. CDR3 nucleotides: TGTGCCACCAGTGTCGGTAACTATGGCTACACCTTC. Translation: CATSVGNYGYTF.

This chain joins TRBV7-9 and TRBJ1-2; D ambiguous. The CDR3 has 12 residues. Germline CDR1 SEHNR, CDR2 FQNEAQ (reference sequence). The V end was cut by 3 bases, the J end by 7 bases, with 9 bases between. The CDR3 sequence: CASSFSSVGYTF. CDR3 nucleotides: TGTGCCAGCAGCTTCTCATCGGTTGGCTACACCTTC.

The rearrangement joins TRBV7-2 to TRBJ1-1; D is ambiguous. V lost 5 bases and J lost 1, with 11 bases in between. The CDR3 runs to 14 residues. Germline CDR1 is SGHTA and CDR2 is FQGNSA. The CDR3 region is CASSPFSGNTEAFF. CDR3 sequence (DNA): TGTGCCAGCAGCCCCTTCTCGGGGAACACTGAAGCTTTCTTT. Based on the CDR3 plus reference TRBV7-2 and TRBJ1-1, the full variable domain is GAGVSQSPSNKVTEKGKDVELRCDPISGHTALYWYRQSLGQGLEFLIYFQGNSAPDKSGLPSDRFSAERTGGSVSTLTIQRTQQEDSAVYLCASSPFSGNTEAFFGQGTRLTVV.

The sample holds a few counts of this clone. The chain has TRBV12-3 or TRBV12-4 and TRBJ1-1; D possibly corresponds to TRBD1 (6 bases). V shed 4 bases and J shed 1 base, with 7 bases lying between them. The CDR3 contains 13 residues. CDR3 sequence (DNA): TGTGCCAGCAGTTCACAGGGGAACACTGAAGCTTTCTTT. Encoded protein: CASSSQGNTEAFF.

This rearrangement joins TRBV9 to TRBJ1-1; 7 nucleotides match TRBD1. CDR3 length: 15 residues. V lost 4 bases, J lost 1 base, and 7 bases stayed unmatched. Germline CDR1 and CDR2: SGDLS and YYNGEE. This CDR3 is CASSLGQSWNTEAFF. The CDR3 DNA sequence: TGTGCCAGCAGCCTGGGACAGTCTTGGAACACTGAAGCTTTCTTT.

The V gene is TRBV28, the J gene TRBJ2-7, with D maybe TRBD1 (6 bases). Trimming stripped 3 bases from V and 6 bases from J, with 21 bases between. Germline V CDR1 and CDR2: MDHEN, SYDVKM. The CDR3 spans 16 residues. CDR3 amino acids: CASSLGDGRKGGEQYF. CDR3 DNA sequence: TGTGCCAGCAGTTTGGGGGACGGACGTAAAGGGGGCGAGCAGTACTTC.

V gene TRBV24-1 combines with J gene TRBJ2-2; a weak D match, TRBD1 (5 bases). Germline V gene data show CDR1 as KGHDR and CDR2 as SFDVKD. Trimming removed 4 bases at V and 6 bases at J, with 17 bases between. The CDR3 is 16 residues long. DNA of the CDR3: TGTGCCACCAGTGACCGTTGGGGCAGGGTCCCCGGGGAGCTGTTTTTT. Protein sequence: CATSDRWGRVPGELFF.

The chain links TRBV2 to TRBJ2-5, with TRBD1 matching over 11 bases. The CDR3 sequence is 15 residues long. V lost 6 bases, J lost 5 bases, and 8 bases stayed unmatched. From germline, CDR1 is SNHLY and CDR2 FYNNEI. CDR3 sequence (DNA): TGTGCCAGCAGCGGACAGGGGGCGATAGGGGAGACCCAGTACTTC. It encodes CASSGQGAIGETQYF.

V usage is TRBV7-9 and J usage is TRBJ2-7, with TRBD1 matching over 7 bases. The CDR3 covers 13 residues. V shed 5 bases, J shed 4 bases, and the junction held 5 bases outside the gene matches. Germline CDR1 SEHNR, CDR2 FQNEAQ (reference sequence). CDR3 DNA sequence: TGTGCCAGCAGCCCCGGGACAGTGTACGAGCAGTACTTC. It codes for CASSPGTVYEQYF.

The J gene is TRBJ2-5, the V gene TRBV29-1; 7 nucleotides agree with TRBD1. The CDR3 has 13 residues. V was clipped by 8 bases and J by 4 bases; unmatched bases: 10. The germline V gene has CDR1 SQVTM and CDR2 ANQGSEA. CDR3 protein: CSHSDRAVETQYF. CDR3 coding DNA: TGCAGCCACAGCGACAGGGCTGTAGAGACCCAGTACTTC.

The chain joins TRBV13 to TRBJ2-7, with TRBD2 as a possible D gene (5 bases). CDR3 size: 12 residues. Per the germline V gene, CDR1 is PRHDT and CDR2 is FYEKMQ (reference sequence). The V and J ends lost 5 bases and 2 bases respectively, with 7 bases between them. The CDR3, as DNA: TGTGCCAGCAGCGAGGGCCCCTACGAGCAGTACTTC. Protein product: CASSEGPYEQYF.

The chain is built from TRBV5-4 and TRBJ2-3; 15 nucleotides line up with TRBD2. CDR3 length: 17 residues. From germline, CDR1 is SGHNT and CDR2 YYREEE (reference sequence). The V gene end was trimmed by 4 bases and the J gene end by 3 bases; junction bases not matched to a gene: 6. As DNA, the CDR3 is TGTGCCAGCAGCAAAAGGACTAGCGGGAGGGTAACAGATACGCAGTATTTT. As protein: CASSKRTSGRVTDTQYF.

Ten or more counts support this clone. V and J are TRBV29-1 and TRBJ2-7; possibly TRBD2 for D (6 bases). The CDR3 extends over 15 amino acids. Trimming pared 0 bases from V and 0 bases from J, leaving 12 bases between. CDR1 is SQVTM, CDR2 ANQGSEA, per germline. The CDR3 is CSVEDPRGISYEQYF. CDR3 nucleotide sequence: TGCAGCGTTGAAGATCCGCGGGGTATCTCCTACGAGCAGTACTTC.

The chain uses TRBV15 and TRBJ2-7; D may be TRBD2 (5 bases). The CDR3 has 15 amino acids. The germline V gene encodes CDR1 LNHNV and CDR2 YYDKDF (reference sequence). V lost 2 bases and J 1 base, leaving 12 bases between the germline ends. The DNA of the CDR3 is TGTGCCACCAGCAGACTACTAGGACTTTCCTACGAGCAGTACTTC. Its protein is CATSRLLGLSYEQYF. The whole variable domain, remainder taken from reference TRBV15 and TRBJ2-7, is DAMVIQNPRYQVTQFGKPVTLSCSQTLNHNVMYWYQQKSSQAPKLLFHYYDKDFNNEADTPDNFQSRRPNTSFCFLDIRSPGLGDTAMYLCATSRLLGLSYEQYFGPGTRLTVT.

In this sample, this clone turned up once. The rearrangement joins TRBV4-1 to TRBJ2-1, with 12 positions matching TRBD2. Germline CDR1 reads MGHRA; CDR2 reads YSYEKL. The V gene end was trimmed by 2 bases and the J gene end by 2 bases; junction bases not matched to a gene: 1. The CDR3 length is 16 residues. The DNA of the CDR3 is TGCGCCAGCAGCCAAAGGACTAGCGGGGCCTACAATGAGCAGTTCTTC. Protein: CASSQRTSGAYNEQFF.

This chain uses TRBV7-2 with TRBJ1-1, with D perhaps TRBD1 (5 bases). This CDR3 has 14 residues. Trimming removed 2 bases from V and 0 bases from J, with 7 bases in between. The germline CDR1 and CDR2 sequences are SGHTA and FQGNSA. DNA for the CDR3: TGTGCCAGCAGCTTATGGGGCGTGAACACTGAAGCTTTCTTT. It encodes CASSLWGVNTEAFF. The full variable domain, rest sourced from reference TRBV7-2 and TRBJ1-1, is GAGVSQSPSNKVTEKGKDVELRCDPISGHTALYWYRQSLGQGLEFLIYFQGNSAPDKSGLPSDRFSAERTGGSVSTLTIQRTQQEDSAVYLCASSLWGVNTEAFFGQGTRLTVV.

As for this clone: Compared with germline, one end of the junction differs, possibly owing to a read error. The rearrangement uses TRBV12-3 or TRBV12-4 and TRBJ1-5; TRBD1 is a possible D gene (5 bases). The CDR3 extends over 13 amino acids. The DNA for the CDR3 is TGTGCCAGCAGTCCCCGGGTCCTGGGGCCCAAATTTTTT. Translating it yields CASSPRVLGPKFF.

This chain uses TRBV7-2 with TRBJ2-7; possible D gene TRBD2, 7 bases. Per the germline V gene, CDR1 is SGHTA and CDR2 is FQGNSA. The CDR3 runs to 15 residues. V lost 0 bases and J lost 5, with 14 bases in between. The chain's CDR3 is CASSLAVGGANEQYF. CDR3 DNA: TGTGCCAGCAGCTTAGCGGTAGGGGGGGCTAACGAGCAGTACTTC.

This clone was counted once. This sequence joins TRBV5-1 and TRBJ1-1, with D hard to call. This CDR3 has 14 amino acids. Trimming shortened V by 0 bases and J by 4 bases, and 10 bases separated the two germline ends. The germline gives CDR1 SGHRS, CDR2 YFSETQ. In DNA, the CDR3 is TGCGCCAGCAGCTTGGTTACCCTGAGCACTGAAGCTTTCTTT. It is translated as CASSLVTLSTEAFF.

The CDR3 region has the DNA TGTGCCAGTAGAAGCGGGACAGGGAGAGAGACCCAGTACTTC. This gives the protein CASRSGTGRETQYF. This chain uses TRBV19 with TRBJ2-5; 9 nucleotides match TRBD1. The CDR3 runs to 14 residues. Germline CDR1 and CDR2: LNHDA and SQIVND (reference sequence). Losses at the gene ends were 6 bases for V and 4 bases for J; bases not matched to a gene: 6.

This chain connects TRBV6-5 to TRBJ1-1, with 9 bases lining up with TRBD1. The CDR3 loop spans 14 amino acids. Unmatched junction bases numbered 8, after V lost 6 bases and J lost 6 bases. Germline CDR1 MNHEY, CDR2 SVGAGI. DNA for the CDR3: TGTGCCAGCAGCACCCGGGACAGGGTCCCTGAAGCTTTCTTT. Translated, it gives CASSTRDRVPEAFF.